The present entry profiles one T cell receptor beta chain with its context. This record comes from a study of shared clonotypes between healthy human individuals. The CDR3 runs to 17 residues. V shed 0 bases, J shed 4 bases, and the junction held 9 bases outside the gene matches. The germline V gene has CDR1 SGHDT and CDR2 YYEEEE. TCRdb's copy holds only in-frame clones and misses some; the assay was immunoSEQ multiplex PCR. The repertoire holds about 2,100,000 clones, with roughly 91% as singletons. Positively selected for CCR7, the CD45RO-negative cells used as naive CD8 cells excluded terminally differentiated effector memory CD45RA+ cells.

Sequencing was carried out using naive CD8+ T cells from PBMCs. The TCR was taken from a man aged 18-30 years in good health. Some clones in this sample may be carry-over from other donors' samples. J is TRBJ2-5 and V is TRBV5-6, with 10 bases aligning to TRBD2. The CDR3 DNA follows: TGTGCCAGCAGCTTGGTGGCTAGCGGGAGTTGGAGAGAGACCCAGTACTTC. Translated, it gives CASSLVASGSWRETQYF.